A selection of T cell receptor beta chains follows, all from one sample in a study of metastatic and nonmetastatic thyroid tumors. TCRdb redid the clone calls on the PCR reads using MiXCR. This table has some 15,000 clones, less than 25% appearing once. The sequencing sample was made of blood. The receptors were gathered from a female donor with papillary thyroid cancer or a benign thyroid nodule (not recorded which). Some clones in this sample may be carry-over from other donors' samples. Both conserved end residues are part of each CDR3. A D gene is named only where the DNA matches it firmly. Clone size is shown for a subset of rows, as once, few, many or a class of expanded clone.

J: TRBJ2-7; D: .; length: 13; size: few; V: TRBV6-4; CDR3: CASSLRNTYEQYF; DNA: TGTGCCAGCAGCCTACGGAATACCTACGAGCAGTACTTC
J: TRBJ1-4; D: .; length: 16; size: .; V: TRBV6-1; CDR3: CASSSNLQGGGEKLFF; DNA: TGTGCCAGCAGTTCAAACCTACAGGGTGGAGGTGAAAAACTGTTTTTT
J: TRBJ2-7; D: TRBD2; length: 15; size: .; V: TRBV14; CDR3: CASSQVIAGVHEQYF; DNA: TGTGCCAGCAGCCAAGTCATAGCGGGAGTCCACGAGCAGTACTTC
J: TRBJ1-2; D: TRBD1; length: 14; size: few; V: TRBV28; CDR3: CASTPLWRGRSYTF; DNA: TGTGCCAGCACCCCACTATGGAGGGGGCGCAGCTACACCTTC
J: TRBJ2-3; D: .; length: 14; size: medium-sized; V: TRBV11-3; CDR3: CASSLDSKADTQYF; DNA: TGTGCCAGCAGCTTAGACAGTAAGGCAGATACGCAGTATTTT
J: TRBJ1-5; D: .; length: 13; size: medium-sized; V: TRBV19; CDR3: CASTLRTEQPQHF; DNA: TGTGCCAGTACCCTACGGACAGAACAGCCCCAGCATTTT
J: TRBJ2-5; D: TRBD2; length: 15; size: many; V: TRBV7-6; CDR3: CASSSSGSGQETQYF; DNA: TGTGCCAGCAGCTCTAGCGGGAGCGGCCAAGAGACCCAGTACTTC
J: TRBJ2-1; D: .; length: 14; size: .; V: TRBV20-1; CDR3: CSARDPVRRNEQFF; DNA: TGCAGTGCTAGAGACCCCGTGAGGCGCAATGAGCAGTTCTTC
J: TRBJ2-1; D: TRBD2; length: 17; size: many; V: TRBV9; CDR3: CASSVDAGGLVGNEQFF; DNA: TGTGCCAGCAGCGTAGATGCGGGGGGGCTGGTAGGGAATGAGCAGTTCTTC
J: TRBJ2-7; D: TRBD1; length: 15; size: many; V: TRBV7-6; CDR3: CASSLDGQGAEEQYF; DNA: TGTGCCAGCAGCTTAGATGGACAGGGGGCGGAAGAGCAGTACTTC
J: TRBJ2-7; D: TRBD1; length: 14; size: large; V: TRBV27; CDR3: CASSLGTGSYEQYF; DNA: TGTGCCAGCAGTCTAGGGACAGGGAGCTACGAGCAGTACTTC
J: TRBJ2-5; D: .; length: 13; size: .; V: TRBV6-5; CDR3: CASSSTSAETQYF; DNA: TGTGCCAGCAGTTCGACCTCTGCAGAGACCCAGTACTTC
J: TRBJ2-6; D: TRBD1; length: 17; size: .; V: TRBV4-1; CDR3: CASSPGTGNSGANVLTF; DNA: TGCGCCAGCAGCCCCGGGACAGGGAACTCTGGGGCCAACGTCCTGACTTTC
J: TRBJ1-2; D: .; length: 12; size: medium-sized; V: TRBV10-3; CDR3: CAVGGGNYGYTF; DNA: TGTGCCGTCGGTGGGGGGAACTATGGCTACACCTTC
J: TRBJ2-3; D: .; length: 12; size: medium-sized; V: TRBV7-2; CDR3: CASSPTADTQYF; DNA: TGTGCCAGCAGCCCTACGGCAGATACGCAGTATTTT
J: TRBJ2-7; D: .; length: 15; size: medium-sized; V: TRBV5-1; CDR3: CASSPNPPGLYEQYF; DNA: TGCGCCAGCAGCCCAAACCCGCCGGGGCTCTACGAGCAGTACTTC
J: TRBJ2-7; D: TRBD1; length: 15; size: .; V: TRBV28; CDR3: CASRPPGTGAYEQYF; DNA: TGTGCCAGCAGACCACCAGGGACAGGGGCCTACGAGCAGTACTTC
J: TRBJ1-4; D: .; length: 13; size: .; V: TRBV11-2; CDR3: CASSFYGDEKLFF; DNA: TGTGCCAGCAGCTTTTATGGGGATGAAAAACTGTTTTTT
J: TRBJ2-1; D: TRBD2; length: 14; size: many; V: TRBV29-1; CDR3: CSGRLAGDRNEQFF; DNA: TGCAGCGGCCGACTAGCGGGAGATCGGAATGAGCAGTTCTTC
J: TRBJ1-4; D: .; length: 14; size: .; V: TRBV2; CDR3: CASVPTGSNEKLFF; DNA: TGTGCCAGCGTGCCGACGGGTTCTAATGAAAAACTGTTTTTT
J: TRBJ2-3; D: .; length: 16; size: .; V: TRBV25-1; CDR3: CASSNPTAGPTDTQYF; DNA: TGTGCCAGCAGTAACCCAACGGCGGGGCCCACAGATACGCAGTATTTT
J: TRBJ2-5; D: .; length: 13; size: medium-sized; V: TRBV12-3/TRBV12-4; CDR3: CASSSWTMETQYF; DNA: TGTGCCAGCAGTTCTTGGACTATGGAGACCCAGTACTTC
J: TRBJ1-1; D: .; length: 14; size: once; V: TRBV9; CDR3: CASSVEGGETEAFF; DNA: TGTGCCAGCAGCGTAGAGGGGGGCGAAACTGAAGCTTTCTTT
J: TRBJ2-7; D: .; length: 16; size: medium-sized; V: TRBV6-2/TRBV6-3; CDR3: CASTRAGTLKAYEQYF; DNA: TGTGCCAGCACGAGAGCCGGGACACTCAAGGCCTACGAGCAGTACTTC
J: TRBJ1-2; D: TRBD1; length: 14; size: many; V: TRBV5-6; CDR3: CASSFRGRGYGYTF; DNA: TGTGCCAGCAGCTTCAGGGGGCGCGGCTATGGCTACACCTTC
J: TRBJ1-4; D: TRBD1; length: 16; size: medium-sized; V: TRBV24-1; CDR3: CALAIPRQGRYEKLFF; DNA: TGTGCCCTAGCTATTCCCCGACAGGGGCGGTATGAAAAACTGTTTTTT
J: TRBJ1-5; D: .; length: 15; size: few; V: TRBV6-1; CDR3: CASSESAGSNQPQHF; DNA: TGTGCCAGCAGTGAATCGGCAGGCAGCAATCAGCCCCAGCATTTT
J: TRBJ2-5; D: .; length: 11; size: many; V: TRBV14; CDR3: CASSQAETQYF; DNA: TGTGCCAGCAGCCAAGCAGAGACCCAGTACTTC
J: TRBJ2-7; D: TRBD1; length: 16; size: medium-sized; V: TRBV2; CDR3: CASSRFGAGGGYEQYF; DNA: TGTGCCAGCAGTCGATTCGGTGCAGGGGGCGGATACGAGCAGTACTTC
J: TRBJ2-3; D: TRBD1; length: 14; size: many; V: TRBV7-6; CDR3: CASSSDRGTDTQYF; DNA: TGTGCCAGCAGCTCGGACAGGGGCACAGATACGCAGTATTTT
J: TRBJ1-5; D: .; length: 17; size: medium-sized; V: TRBV24-1; CDR3: CATSDTRTDNSNQPQHF; DNA: TGTGCCACCAGTGATACCCGGACCGACAATAGCAATCAGCCCCAGCATTTT
J: TRBJ1-5; D: TRBD1; length: 17; size: .; V: TRBV20-1; CDR3: CSARDRWDRGLDQPQHF; DNA: TGCAGTGCTAGAGACCGCTGGGACAGGGGGTTGGATCAGCCCCAGCATTTT